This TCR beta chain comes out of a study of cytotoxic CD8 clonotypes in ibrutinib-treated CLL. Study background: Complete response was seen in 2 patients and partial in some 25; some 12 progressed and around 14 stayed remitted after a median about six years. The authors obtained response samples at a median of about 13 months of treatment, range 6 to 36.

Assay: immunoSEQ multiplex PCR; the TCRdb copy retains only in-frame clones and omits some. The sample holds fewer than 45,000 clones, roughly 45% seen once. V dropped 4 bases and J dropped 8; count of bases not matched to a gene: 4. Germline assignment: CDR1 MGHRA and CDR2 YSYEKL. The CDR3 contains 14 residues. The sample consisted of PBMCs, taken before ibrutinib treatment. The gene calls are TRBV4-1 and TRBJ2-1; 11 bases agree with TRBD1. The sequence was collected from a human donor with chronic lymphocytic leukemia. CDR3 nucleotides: TGCGCCAGCAGCCGGACAGGGGGCAAGGATGAGCAGTTCTTC. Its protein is CASSRTGGKDEQFF.